The clone carrying this T cell receptor (beta chain) was observed a handful of times. The data originate from a study of shared clonotypes between healthy human individuals. TCRdb's table, derived via immunoSEQ multiplex PCR, lists solely in-frame clones and lacks some. The sample has a few hundred thousand clones, 74% seen once. V was clipped by 6 bases and J by 5 bases; unmatched bases: 6. The length of the CDR3 is 15 residues. Germline V CDR1 and CDR2: SNHLY, FYNNEI. Every contributor of samples was a Caucasian grown-up residing in Nashville, Tennessee. Both subsets, CD45RA+ naive and CD45RA-negative memory, were split from the CD4+ cells.

This receptor was taken from a man younger than 45 in good health. The chain recombines TRBV2 with TRBJ2-2; 10 bases are a match to TRBD1. Material: memory CD4+ T cells sorted from blood. The subset denotes: CD45RA-negative fraction. CDR3 sequence reads: CASRTDRGRTGELFF. The CDR3 nucleotides are TGTGCCAGCAGAACCGACAGGGGGCGGACCGGGGAGCTGTTTTTT.